The 23 T cell receptor beta chains in this list originate from one sample, sequenced in a study of naive and memory T cell subsets. A UMI-containing oligonucleotide was joined by 3' ligation to the TCR cDNA template. Four PCR rounds used nested alpha and beta constant region primers plus the SP2 primer. Each CDR3 protein is one row after TCRdb ran MiXCR on the 5' RACE reads. The sample includes about 62,000 distinct CDR3 sequences, approximately 8.5% seen only once; the top ten take about 19%. These receptors originate from a female donor in good health.

This clonotype has just a few counts. The V gene is TRBV29-1, the J gene TRBJ2-3; D is ambiguous. This CDR3 has 13 amino acids. Per the germline V gene, CDR1 is SQVTM and CDR2 is ANQGSEA. Trimming removed 3 bases from V and 0 bases from J, with 7 bases in between. The chain's CDR3 is CSVDTPSTDTQYF. CDR3 DNA sequence: TGCAGCGTTGACACACCTAGCACAGATACGCAGTATTTT.

In its sample, this clonotype was seen a few times. The gene calls are TRBV6-5 and TRBJ2-1, with 8 bases that match TRBD2. The CDR3 length is 16 residues. CDR1 and CDR2 (germline): MNHEY, SVGAGI. V lost 2 bases, J lost 9 bases, and 12 bases stayed unmatched. CDR3: CASSYTHSGKIGEQFF. The CDR3 region has the DNA TGTGCCAGCAGTTACACCCATAGCGGGAAAATCGGTGAGCAGTTCTTC.

This clonotype was detected ten times or more. The rearrangement uses TRBV27 and TRBJ2-7, with TRBD1 matching over 8 bases. CDR1 is MNHEY, CDR2 SMNVEV, per germline (reference sequence). V was clipped by 2 bases and J by 0 bases; unmatched bases: 0. The length of the CDR3 is 14 residues. CDR3 residues: CASSLGTGSYEQYF. In nucleotides, the CDR3 is TGTGCCAGCAGTTTAGGGACAGGCTCCTACGAGCAGTACTTC.

This clonotype was observed many times. The V and J genes are TRBV27 and TRBJ2-7, with TRBD1 matching over 9 bases. V dropped 6 bases and J dropped 0; count of bases not matched to a gene: 12. The germline CDR1 and CDR2 sequences are MNHEY and SMNVEV (reference sequence). The CDR3 loop spans 17 amino acids. The CDR3 is CASSTGTGPSSSYEQYF. Written as DNA, the CDR3 is TGTGCCAGCAGCACAGGGACAGGGCCCTCGAGCTCCTACGAGCAGTACTTC.

The chain recombines TRBV3-1 with TRBJ2-6, with a weak D call TRBD1 (5 bases). Germline CDR1 is LGHDT and CDR2 is YNNKEL (reference sequence). V was shortened by 1 base and J by 1 base, with 11 bases between the two germline ends. This CDR3 is built from 17 residues. The CDR3 coding sequence is TGTGCCAGCAGCCAAGCTTGGGGCCGGTCTGGGGCCAACGTCCTGACTTTC. It codes for CASSQAWGRSGANVLTF. The whole variable domain, remainder taken from reference TRBV3-1 and TRBJ2-6, is DTAVSQTPKYLVTQMGNDKSIKCEQNLGHDTMYWYKQDSKKFLKIMFSYNNKELIINETVPNRFSPKSPDKAHLNLHINSLELGDSAVYFCASSQAWGRSGANVLTFGAGSRLTVL.

J is TRBJ2-7 and V is TRBV28, with 9 bases identical to TRBD1. The CDR3 has 14 amino acids. The V segment lost 7 bases and the J segment 9 bases; nucleotides outside the gene matches: 13. CDR1 and CDR2 from the germline V gene are MDHEN and SYDVKM. The CDR3 DNA reads TGTGCCAGCACCGCCGGGACAGGGTCTAGGGGGCAGTACTTC. Encoded protein: CASTAGTGSRGQYF.

In its sample, this clonotype was seen a few times. V and J are TRBV19 and TRBJ2-1; TRBD1 aligns across 7 bases. V shed 10 bases and J 2 bases; nucleotides not matched to a gene: 8. This CDR3 region has 14 residues. CDR1 is LNHDA, CDR2 SQIVND, per germline (reference sequence). CDR3 residues: CATSQGSAYNEQFF. The CDR3 DNA reads as TGTGCCACTTCACAGGGGAGTGCCTACAATGAGCAGTTCTTC.

Many counts were recorded for this clonotype. V gene TRBV12-3 or TRBV12-4 combines with J gene TRBJ2-7, with a tentative D call TRBD1 (6 bases). CDR3 length: 14 amino acids. Trimming cost V 7 bases and J 2 bases, with 15 bases left between them. The CDR3 nucleotides are TGTGCCAGCACTAACAGGGCTTGGACCTACGAGCAGTACTTC. This gives the protein CASTNRAWTYEQYF.

This clonotype came up many times. The CDR3 nucleotides are TGTGCCAGCAGACCCGGGACAGATTACAATGAGCAGTTCTTC. It specifies CASRPGTDYNEQFF. This chain links TRBV6-2 or TRBV6-3 with TRBJ2-1, with 7 bases lining up with TRBD1. CDR1 is MNHEY and CDR2 is SVGEGT in the germline V gene. The CDR3 is 14 residues long. With V trimmed by 6 bases and J by 4 bases, 6 bases remained unmatched.

This clonotype was counted between two and nine times. The chain recombines TRBV11-1 with TRBJ1-4, with 11 bases lining up with TRBD1. CDR1 and CDR2 (germline): SGHAT, FQDESV (reference sequence). The V segment lost 5 bases and the J segment 8 bases; nucleotides outside the gene matches: 4. The CDR3 runs to 14 residues. CDR3 residues: CASSTDRGHEKLFF. CDR3 in DNA: TGTGCCAGCAGCACGGACAGGGGGCACGAAAAACTGTTTTTT.

The chain couples TRBV2 to TRBJ2-3, with a possible D match to TRBD2 (6 bases). CDR3 size: 16 residues. Per the germline V gene, CDR1 is SNHLY and CDR2 is FYNNEI. The V and J ends lost 6 bases and 0 bases respectively, with 16 bases between them. The DNA for the CDR3 is TGTGCCAGCAGGTCGAGGACCGGGACTAGCACAGATACGCAGTATTTT. It yields the protein CASRSRTGTSTDTQYF.

This clonotype was observed many times. The chain combines TRBV3-1 with TRBJ2-3, with TRBD1 matching over 8 bases. The CDR3 extends over 12 amino acids. Trimming took 1 base from V and 15 from J; bases not matched to a gene: 6. CDR1 is LGHDT and CDR2 is YNNKEL in the germline V gene (reference sequence). In DNA form, the CDR3 reads TGTGCCAGCAGCCAAGCCTGGGACAGGTCATATTTT. This sequence encodes CASSQAWDRSYF.

This clonotype has more than one count but fewer than ten. This CDR3 is CASSVAGGNTEAFF. The CDR3 nucleotides are TGTGCCAGCAGCGTTGCGGGGGGGAACACTGAAGCTTTCTTT. The J gene is TRBJ1-1, the V gene TRBV13; possible D gene TRBD1, 5 bases. V was trimmed by 5 bases and J by 1 base, leaving 11 bases between them. CDR3 length equals 14 residues. Germline V gene sequence: CDR1 PRHDT, CDR2 FYEKMQ (reference sequence).

This chain connects TRBV3-1 to TRBJ1-2; possibly TRBD1 for D (6 bases). V lost 5 bases, J lost 8 bases, and 12 bases lay in between. Germline V gene data show CDR1 as LGHDT and CDR2 as YNNKEL (reference sequence). The CDR3 loop spans 12 amino acids. CDR3 sequence: CASSLRQEGYTF. CDR3 in DNA: TGTGCCAGCAGCTTAAGACAGGAGGGCTACACCTTC. Combining the CDR3 with reference TRBV3-1 and TRBJ1-2 gives the whole variable domain DTAVSQTPKYLVTQMGNDKSIKCEQNLGHDTMYWYKQDSKKFLKIMFSYNNKELIINETVPNRFSPKSPDKAHLNLHINSLELGDSAVYFCASSLRQEGYTFGSGTRLTVV.

This clonotype was observed a handful of times. CDR3 protein: CSARGGGGNTEAFF. CDR3 DNA: TGCAGTGCTAGAGGGGGTGGGGGGAACACTGAAGCTTTCTTT. The chain recombines TRBV20-1 with TRBJ1-1; D possibly corresponds to TRBD1 (5 bases). Trimming took off 1 base at V and 1 base at J, with 10 bases between the two ends. Germline V lookup: CDR1 DFQATT, CDR2 SNEGSKA (reference sequence). CDR3 length: 14 residues.

The gene calls are TRBV29-1 and TRBJ1-4; D is undetermined. There are 11 residues in the CDR3. CDR1 SQVTM and CDR2 ANQGSEA come from the germline V gene. V lost 4 bases and J lost 5, with 5 bases in between. CDR3 nucleotide sequence: TGCAGCGTTGCCAGAAATGAAAAACTGTTTTTT. Translation: CSVARNEKLFF.

This clonotype was seen only a few times. The chain recombines TRBV6-1 with TRBJ1-1, with D perhaps matching TRBD1 (5 bases). Per germline, CDR1 MNHNS and CDR2 SASEGT. The CDR3 spans 13 residues. The V and J ends lost 7 bases and 7 bases respectively, with 16 bases between them. The CDR3 is CASIPGLWGEAFF. The CDR3 nucleotides read TGTGCCAGCATACCAGGGCTTTGGGGTGAAGCTTTCTTT.

This clonotype occurred a few times. The J gene is TRBJ1-2, the V gene TRBV7-6, with D possibly TRBD1 on 5 matching bases. In germline, CDR1 is SGHVS, CDR2 FNYEAQ. The germline V and J ends were trimmed by 5 bases and 4 bases, with 20 bases remaining between them. The CDR3 loop spans 16 amino acids. Here the CDR3 DNA reads TGTGCCAGCAGCCCTAGCGGGTCAGGGTCGGGCTATGGCTACACCTTC. This sequence encodes CASSPSGSGSGYGYTF.

This clonotype was recorded a few times. This sequence joins TRBV20-1 and TRBJ1-1; no reliable D call. The CDR3 covers 10 residues. Looked up from germline, CDR1 is DFQATT and CDR2 is SNEGSKA (reference sequence). Trimming pared 3 bases from V and 5 bases from J, leaving 4 bases between. The CDR3: CSASFTEAFF. Written as DNA, the CDR3 is TGCAGTGCTAGTTTTACTGAAGCTTTCTTT.

The chain couples TRBV3-1 to TRBJ2-2, with 12 positions matching TRBD2. CDR1 and CDR2 from the germline V gene are LGHDT and YNNKEL (reference sequence). This CDR3 has 19 residues. The junction had 15 bases not matched to a gene; V was cut back by 4 bases and J by 6 bases. Written as DNA, the CDR3 is TGTGCCAGCAGCCCCCTTATGGGACGGACTAGCGGGGCTGCCGGGGAGCTGTTTTTT. Residues: CASSPLMGRTSGAAGELFF. Full variable domain (outside the CDR3, taken from reference TRBV3-1 and TRBJ2-2): DTAVSQTPKYLVTQMGNDKSIKCEQNLGHDTMYWYKQDSKKFLKIMFSYNNKELIINETVPNRFSPKSPDKAHLNLHINSLELGDSAVYFCASSPLMGRTSGAAGELFFGEGSRLTVL.

This clonotype was recorded at least ten times. This chain joins TRBV21-1 and TRBJ1-4; TRBD1, the table's D call, was not compared with the DNA. TRBV21-1 is flagged as a pseudogene. This CDR3 contains 11 residues. The CDR3 DNA reads as TGTGCCAGCAGCAGGGGACAGGGACTGTTTTTT. Protein: CASSRGQGLFF.

This clonotype was seen at least ten times. The chain employs TRBV6-2 or TRBV6-3 and TRBJ1-2; TRBD1 might be the D (6 bases). Deletions cut 2 bases from V and 4 bases from J, with 17 bases between. The CDR3 loop spans 16 amino acids. CDR1 and CDR2 from the germline V gene are MNHEY and SVGEGT. The CDR3 loop reads CASSYHPNKGVYGYTF. The CDR3 DNA sequence: TGTGCCAGCAGTTACCACCCCAACAAGGGGGTCTATGGCTACACCTTC.

Comment on this clonotype: Since the CDR3 does not end with the conserved phenylalanine or tryptophan, this likely comes from a read error. The chain combines TRBV7-8 with TRBJ1-5; 7 positions match TRBD1. With V trimmed by 5 bases and J by 3 bases, 7 bases remained unmatched. The CDR3 is 15 amino acids. The germline V gene encodes CDR1 SGHVS and CDR2 FQNEAQ. The CDR3 DNA follows: TGTGCCAGCAGCCAGACGACAGGGAACAATCAGCCCCAGCATTCT. This encodes CASSQTTGNNQPQHS.